Listed here are 29 T cell receptor beta chains from one sample, sequenced in a study of CD8+ T cells in alopecia areata (dated by TCRdb to 2017 to 2018). The label giving this sample's treatment or condition can be read as: oral pan-JAK inhibitor, 5-10 mg twice daily. Library preparation was by the immunoSEQ multiplex PCR assay. RNA was extracted from all samples and reverse transcribed into cDNA as template for TCR sequencing. TCRdb took this table from immuneACCESS and kept in-frame rearrangements with V and J called. Such tables lack part of the clones; where checked against another copy, unresolved V genes explain under half of the gap, and the rest is unexplained. This sample holds more than 150,000 clones; 51% were observed only once. Around a tenth of the sample belongs to the ten largest clones. The specimen comprised CD8+ T cells sorted from blood, sampled at approximately week 52, from a patient treated with tofacitinib. All receptors derive from a human donor with alopecia areata.

This clone was counted between two and nine times. The genes are TRBV30 and TRBJ2-7; D might be TRBD2 (5 bases). Germline CDR1 and CDR2: GTSNPN and SVGIG (reference sequence). The CDR3 contains 12 residues. Trimming stripped 3 bases from V and 4 bases from J, with 10 bases between. Written as DNA, the CDR3 is TGTGCCTGGAGCCCGGACTCTTACGAGCAGTACTTC. As protein: CAWSPDSYEQYF. The complete variable domain, with remaining parts taken from reference TRBV30 and TRBJ2-7, reads SQTIHQWPATLVQPVGSPLSLECTVEGTSNPNLYWYRQAAGRGLQLLFYSVGIGQISSEVPQNLSASRPQDRQFILSSKKLLLSDSGFYLCAWSPDSYEQYFGPGTRLTVT.

The CDR3 spells CASRAGTSGDGYTF. Written as DNA, the CDR3 is TGTGCCAGCAGGGCCGGGACCTCAGGAGATGGCTACACCTTC. The chain carries TRBV7-9 and TRBJ1-2, with D possibly TRBD1 on 5 matching bases. The CDR3 has 14 amino acids. CDR1 is SEHNR and CDR2 is FQNEAQ in the germline V gene (reference sequence). V shed 6 bases and J shed 6 bases, with 17 bases lying between them.

The rearrangement joins TRBV25-1 to TRBJ1-1; D gene uncertain. V was cut by 2 bases and J by 2 bases, with 3 bases left in between. Germline V gene data show CDR1 as MGHDK and CDR2 as SYGVNS. There are 12 residues in the CDR3. The CDR3 sequence is CASSEDNTEAFF. The CDR3 DNA reads as TGTGCCAGCAGTGAAGACAACACTGAAGCTTTCTTT. Together with reference TRBV25-1 and TRBJ1-1, the CDR3 gives the full variable domain: EADIYQTPRYLVIGTGKKITLECSQTMGHDKMYWYQQDPGMELHLIHYSYGVNSTEKGDLSSESTVSRIRTEHFPLTLESARPSHTSQYLCASSEDNTEAFFGQGTRLTVV.

There are a few counts of this clone. This chain connects TRBV7-9 to TRBJ2-7; D gene uncertain. Per the germline V gene, CDR1 is SEHNR and CDR2 is FQNEAQ (reference sequence). The CDR3 consists of 12 residues. Trimming took off 0 bases at V and 5 bases at J, with 5 bases between the two ends. CDR3 nucleotides: TGTGCCAGCAGCTTAGCGGGCCACGAGCAGTACTTC. It yields the protein CASSLAGHEQYF. Combining the CDR3 with reference TRBV7-9 and TRBJ2-7 gives the whole variable domain DTGVSQNPRHKITKRGQNVTFRCDPISEHNRLYWYRQTLGQGPEFLTYFQNEAQLEKSRLLSDRFSAERPKGSFSTLEIQRTEQGDSAMYLCASSLAGHEQYFGPGTRLTVT.

The V call is TRBV9, the J call TRBJ1-2; D gene uncertain. The germline V and J ends were trimmed by 0 bases and 1 base, with 7 bases remaining between them. This CDR3 has 14 residues. The V gene's germline CDR1 is SGDLS and CDR2 YYNGEE. The CDR3 nucleotides are TGTGCCAGCAGCGTAGAGTCAAATAACTATGGCTACACCTTC. Its protein product is CASSVESNNYGYTF.

The chain is built from TRBV30 and TRBJ1-5, with no clear D. Germline V gene data show CDR1 as GTSNPN and CDR2 as SVGIG (reference sequence). This CDR3 is 13 amino acids long. Trimming pared 2 bases from V and 0 bases from J, leaving 5 bases between. In DNA, the CDR3 is TGTGCCTGGAGTAAGAATAGCAATCAGCCCCAGCATTTT. Amino acids: CAWSKNSNQPQHF.

The chain couples TRBV30 to TRBJ2-7, with a tentative D call TRBD1 (6 bases). The CDR3 contains 14 residues. CDR1 and CDR2 from the germline V gene are GTSNPN and SVGIG (reference sequence). V was shortened by 2 bases and J by 2 bases, with 13 bases between the two germline ends. CDR3: CAWSTAGDAYEQYF. For the CDR3, the DNA is TGTGCCTGGAGTACGGCAGGGGATGCCTACGAGCAGTACTTC.

CDR3: CASSRPGGYTEAFF. The CDR3 DNA sequence: TGTGCCAGCAGTAGGCCCGGTGGTTACACTGAAGCTTTCTTT. The chain recombines TRBV2 with TRBJ1-1, with no clear D. This CDR3 has 14 residues. Trimming stripped 5 bases from V and 3 bases from J, with 13 bases between. Germline-derived CDR1 and CDR2 are SNHLY and FYNNEI.

V gene TRBV6-1 combines with J gene TRBJ2-7; a possible D gene is TRBD2 (5 bases). Germline CDR1 is MNHNS and CDR2 is SASEGT. The V and J ends lost 2 bases and 4 bases respectively, with 6 bases between them. CDR3 size: 12 residues. CDR3 coding DNA: TGTGCCAGCAGTGAACGGGGTTACGAGCAGTACTTC. Its protein product is CASSERGYEQYF.

This clone was seen more than once but under ten times. V usage is TRBV2 and J usage is TRBJ1-6, with D possibly being TRBD1 (6 bases). This CDR3 is built from 14 residues. V dropped 6 bases and J dropped 6 bases, with 12 bases sitting between them. CDR1 SNHLY and CDR2 FYNNEI come from the germline V gene. The CDR3 sequence is CASSEQGFNSPLHF. CDR3 nucleotide sequence: TGTGCCAGCAGCGAACAGGGATTTAATTCACCCCTCCACTTT.

The V and J genes are TRBV7-3 and TRBJ2-7; D perhaps matches TRBD2 (5 bases). Trimming removed 4 bases at V and 3 bases at J, with 16 bases between. Germline V gene sequence: CDR1 SGHTA, CDR2 FQGTGA. The CDR3 extends over 15 amino acids. The DNA of the CDR3 is TGTGCCAGCAGCTCCCCCCGTGAGGGAGTCTACGAGCAGTACTTC. It specifies CASSSPREGVYEQYF.

This chain uses TRBV7-9 with TRBJ2-3; 10 bases map to TRBD2. The CDR3 covers 15 residues. Germline CDR1 is SEHNR and CDR2 is FQNEAQ (reference sequence). Germline trimming cut 3 bases from V and 2 bases from J; bases unmatched to any gene: 2. CDR3 nucleotide sequence: TGTGCCAGCAGCTTTAGCGGGGGGATCACAGATACGCAGTATTTT. Protein: CASSFSGGITDTQYF.

The chain combines TRBV7-2 with TRBJ1-2; 7 nucleotides line up with TRBD1. Germline lookup yields CDR1 SGHTA and CDR2 FQGNSA. This CDR3 has 13 residues. The trim removed 3 bases at V and 7 bases at J, leaving 5 bases unmatched. The CDR3 coding sequence is TGTGCCAGCAGCTTCGAGAGGGGGCTTGGCTACACCTTC. Translating it yields CASSFERGLGYTF.

J is TRBJ1-2 and V is TRBV5-1; perhaps TRBD1 as D (5 bases). V shed 0 bases and J shed 0 bases, with 12 bases lying between them. There are 16 residues in the CDR3. From germline, CDR1 is SGHRS and CDR2 YFSETQ. The CDR3 reads CASSLEFSQANYGYTF. The CDR3 bases are TGCGCCAGCAGCTTGGAGTTTTCACAGGCTAACTATGGCTACACCTTC.

Only a few counts were recorded for this clone. Written as DNA, the CDR3 is TGTGCCAGCAGCGGAGTCACTGGGGCCAACGTCCTGACTTTC. Residues: CASSGVTGANVLTF. The genes are TRBV9 and TRBJ2-6; D is unresolved. V lost 3 bases and J 2 bases, leaving 6 bases between the germline ends. The CDR3 has 14 amino acids. Germline CDR1 and CDR2: SGDLS and YYNGEE.

In this sample, this clone turned up a few times. The J gene is TRBJ2-7, the V gene TRBV5-1; possibly TRBD1 or TRBD2 for D (5 bases each). Germline V gene data show CDR1 as SGHRS and CDR2 as YFSETQ. The CDR3 is made up of 13 amino acids. V lost 6 bases to trimming and J lost 2 bases, with 12 bases between them. The CDR3 DNA reads as TGCGCCAGCACCAGGGACGGAGCCTACGAGCAGTACTTC. Translated: CASTRDGAYEQYF.

V is TRBV13 and J is TRBJ1-5, with D possibly being TRBD1 (5 bases). Looked up from germline, CDR1 is PRHDT and CDR2 is FYEKMQ (reference sequence). With 4 bases removed from V and 7 bases from J, the gap between germline ends came to 8 bases. CDR3 length equals 12 residues. CDR3 coding DNA: TGTGCCAGCAGCTACCAGGGACAGCCCCAGCATTTT. This codes for CASSYQGQPQHF. Using reference TRBV13 and TRBJ1-5 for the parts outside the CDR3, the full variable domain is AAGVIQSPRHLIKEKRETATLKCYPIPRHDTVYWYQQGPGQDPQFLISFYEKMQSDKGSIPDRFSAQQFSDYHSELNMSSLELGDSALYFCASSYQGQPQHFGDGTRLSIL.

The chain recombines TRBV30 with TRBJ1-1, with D hard to call. Germline loops: CDR1 GTSNPN, CDR2 SVGIG (reference sequence). Trimming removed 3 bases from V and 3 bases from J, with 8 bases in between. CDR3 length: 12 amino acids. CDR3 nucleotides: TGTGCCTGGAGACTGGGAGACACTGAAGCTTTCTTT. Its protein is CAWRLGDTEAFF.

This clone was picked up a small number of times. The chain combines TRBV29-1 with TRBJ1-2; D gene uncertain. This CDR3 region has 14 residues. Germline values: CDR1 SQVTM, CDR2 ANQGSEA. V lost 4 bases to trimming and J lost 3 bases, with 15 bases between them. CDR3 sequence reads: CSVGDWDKDYGYTF. The DNA for the CDR3 is TGCAGCGTTGGTGATTGGGATAAGGACTATGGCTACACCTTC.

The J gene is TRBJ2-3, the V gene TRBV5-1; D may be TRBD1 (6 bases). CDR1 SGHRS and CDR2 YFSETQ come from the germline V gene. The CDR3 contains 14 residues. Trimming removed 0 bases from V and 1 base from J, with 6 bases in between. The CDR3 DNA follows: TGCGCCAGCAGCTTGGGGACAGGCACAGATACGCAGTATTTT. Encoded protein: CASSLGTGTDTQYF.

The V gene is TRBV6-5, the J gene TRBJ1-1; no definite D call. Germline assignment: CDR1 MNHEY and CDR2 SVGAGI. This CDR3 is built from 14 residues. V was clipped by 6 bases and J by 4 bases, with 15 bases between them. CDR3 sequence: CASRAEAEVTEAFF. The CDR3 coding sequence is TGTGCCAGCAGAGCGGAGGCCGAGGTCACTGAAGCTTTCTTT.

This clone was seen ten or more times. The V and J genes are TRBV11-2 and TRBJ2-7; D possibly corresponds to TRBD1 (6 bases). CDR1 is SGHAT and CDR2 is FQNNGV in the germline V gene. The CDR3 contains 16 residues. V lost 2 bases and J lost 0, with 14 bases in between. CDR3 sequence reads: CASSLLRGRTSYEQYF. Here the CDR3 DNA reads TGTGCCAGCAGCTTACTCAGGGGCCGAACCTCCTACGAGCAGTACTTC.

This clone was counted a single time. V gene TRBV7-2 combines with J gene TRBJ1-1; 8 nucleotides agree with TRBD1. The CDR3 extends over 16 amino acids. With 4 bases clipped from V and 6 bases from J, the junction kept 13 bases outside the gene matches. CDR1 is SGHTA and CDR2 is FQGNSA in the germline V gene. CDR3 DNA: TGTGCCAGCAGCTCGGGCTGGGGGACAGGCGGGTCTGAAGCTTTCTTT. This sequence encodes CASSSGWGTGGSEAFF. The full variable domain, in which reference TRBV7-2 and TRBJ1-1 provide the parts outside the CDR3, is GAGVSQSPSNKVTEKGKDVELRCDPISGHTALYWYRQSLGQGLEFLIYFQGNSAPDKSGLPSDRFSAERTGGSVSTLTIQRTQQEDSAVYLCASSSGWGTGGSEAFFGQGTRLTVV.

This clone was picked up one time. The V gene is TRBV4-1, the J gene TRBJ1-5; D is perhaps TRBD1 (5 bases). Germline lookup yields CDR1 MGHRA and CDR2 YSYEKL. The CDR3 runs 15 residues. Trimming removed 0 bases from V and 7 bases from J, with 13 bases in between. CDR3: CASSQEFPGGQPQHF. CDR3 bases: TGCGCCAGCAGCCAAGAGTTTCCCGGGGGGCAGCCCCAGCATTTT.

This clone occurred a few times. DNA of the CDR3: TGTGCCACCACACGGACAGGAGAGAACACCGGGGAGCTGTTTTTT. Translation: CATTRTGENTGELFF. V gene TRBV6-5 combines with J gene TRBJ2-2; 7 bases map to TRBD1. V shed 10 bases, J shed 1 base, and the junction held 9 bases outside the gene matches. CDR3 length: 15 residues. Germline V gene data show CDR1 as MNHEY and CDR2 as SVGAGI.

The rearrangement uses TRBV7-6 and TRBJ2-7, with D perhaps TRBD1 (6 bases). V was cut by 7 bases and J by 7 bases, with 23 bases left in between. Germline-derived CDR1 and CDR2 are SGHVS and FNYEAQ. This CDR3 has 15 amino acids. This chain's CDR3 is CASTPGDIQGREQYF. CDR3 nucleotides: TGTGCCAGCACCCCCGGGGACATACAGGGAAGGGAGCAGTACTTC.

V is TRBV7-8 and J is TRBJ1-2; tentative D call: TRBD1 (6 bases). The CDR3 runs to 14 residues. V was cut by 5 bases and J by 8 bases, with 18 bases left in between. Germline V gene data show CDR1 as SGHVS and CDR2 as FQNEAQ. The CDR3 spells CASSQEGGRLGYTF. CDR3 in DNA: TGTGCCAGCAGCCAAGAAGGGGGGCGCTTGGGCTACACCTTC. Supplemented by reference TRBV7-8 and TRBJ1-2, the full variable domain reads GAGVSQSPRYKVAKRGQDVALRCDPISGHVSLFWYQQALGQGPEFLTYFQNEAQLDKSGLPSDRFFAERPEGSVSTLKIQRTQQEDSAVYLCASSQEGGRLGYTFGSGTRLTVV.

This clone was detected only a few times. The chain recombines TRBV4-3 with TRBJ2-3, with a possible D match to TRBD2 (6 bases). CDR3 size: 17 residues. Deletions cut 0 bases from V and 2 bases from J, with 15 bases between. Germline assignment: CDR1 LGHNA and CDR2 YSLEER. The CDR3 coding sequence is TGCGCCAGCAGCCAAGATTGGGTCGCGGGGCTCACAGATACGCAGTATTTT. Its translation: CASSQDWVAGLTDTQYF.

V is TRBV12-5 and J is TRBJ2-5, with a tentative D call TRBD2 (6 bases). The last part of the DNA fits TRBJ2-7 better; the J call may be wrong. Germline V gene lookup returns CDR1 LGHNT and CDR2 FRNRAP. CDR3 size: 15 residues. The CDR3 nucleotides read TGTGCTAGTGGCCAAACGGGTGGAGGGCAGTACGAGCAGTACTTC. Translation: CASGQTGGGQYEQYF.